This T cell receptor (beta chain) appears in the sequencing data of a study of control samples from healthy donors and cancer patients. The V gene lost 1 base and the J gene lost 0 bases, with 12 bases spanning the gap. This CDR3 is built from 17 residues. CDR1 is LGHNA and CDR2 is YNFKEQ in the germline V gene. This table comes from immunoSEQ multiplex PCR, and its TCRdb copy is limited to in-frame clones, with some not included. The sample yields some 140,000 clones, 80% to 95% seen once. The sequencing sample was made of blood. This receptor was obtained from a young man in good health. The V gene is TRBV4-2, the J gene TRBJ1-4; weak D call: TRBD1 (6 bases). In DNA form, the CDR3 reads TGTGCCAGCAGCCAAGCCCCGGGGGCAGCAACTAATGAAAAACTGTTTTTT. It codes for CASSQAPGAATNEKLFF.